This TCR beta chain was observed in a study of cytomegalovirus exposure and HLA in healthy donors. Trimming cost V 1 base and J 6 bases, with 9 bases left between them. The CDR3 has 13 amino acids. Germline V gene lookup returns CDR1 SEHNR and CDR2 FQNEAQ (reference sequence). The donors were members of the validation cohort, which comprised 90 to 150 subjects and was separate from the first cohort of roughly 700 subjects. Produced via immunoSEQ multiplex PCR; TCRdb's table is partial and in-frame only. Of about 240,000 clones listed, approximately 86% are singletons. The TCR sequence derives from a woman in her thirties in good health and CMV-seropositive. The rearrangement links TRBV7-9 to TRBJ1-1; D call uncertain. The specimen was PBMCs. CDR3 sequence (DNA): TGTGCCAGCAGCTTAGTCGGGATGGCTGAAGCTTTCTTT. It is translated as CASSLVGMAEAFF. The full variable domain, completed using reference TRBV7-9 and TRBJ1-1, is DTGVSQNPRHKITKRGQNVTFRCDPISEHNRLYWYRQTLGQGPEFLTYFQNEAQLEKSRLLSDRFSAERPKGSFSTLEIQRTEQGDSAMYLCASSLVGMAEAFFGQGTRLTVV.